This T cell receptor beta chain derives from a study of OX40 agonist ivuxolimab in advanced cancers. From germline, CDR1 is SGHNT and CDR2 YYREEE (reference sequence). V lost 2 bases to trimming and J lost 5 bases, with 7 bases between them. The CDR3 runs to 13 residues. Sequencing was performed with immunoSEQ multiplex PCR; in TCRdb, only in-frame clones are kept and a portion is missing. The table records 71,000 or so clones, roughly 92% of them present only once. The sequence was collected from an adult with an advanced solid tumor such as melanoma, head and neck, liver or kidney cancer. The material sequenced was CD4+ or CD8+ T cells sorted from blood, taken in a trial of the OX40 agonist ivuxolimab. V usage is TRBV5-4 and J usage is TRBJ2-2, with a tentative D call TRBD1 (6 bases). The CDR3 loop reads CASSLGGTGELFF. The CDR3 DNA reads TGTGCCAGCAGCTTAGGGGGAACCGGGGAGCTGTTTTTT. The entire variable domain, with the rest obtained from reference TRBV5-4 and TRBJ2-2, is as follows: ETGVTQSPTHLIKTRGQQVTLRCSSQSGHNTVSWYQQALGQGPQFIFQYYREEENGRGNFPPRFSGLQFPNYSSELNVNALELDDSALYLCASSLGGTGELFFGEGSRLTVL.